This T cell receptor (beta chain) appears in the sequencing data of a study of blood T cell repertoires in COVID-19. On the study more broadly: Samples representing acute and convalescent COVID-19 were sourced from the United States, Italy and Spain.

The data were produced by immunoSEQ multiplex PCR, yet TCRdb's version contains in-frame clones alone and is incomplete. Here the sample spans under 400,000 clones, about 87% being singletons. In germline, CDR1 is SNHLY, CDR2 FYNNEI. The junction had 4 bases not matched to a gene; V was cut back by 4 bases and J by 2 bases. This CDR3 is 14 amino acids long. Patients at the Seattle site were enrolled during active infection and followed longitudinally. The V and J genes are TRBV2 and TRBJ2-5, with TRBD1 matching 7 bases. The receptor comes from a woman younger than 45 with COVID-19, enrolled during active disease. Sequenced sample: peripheral blood. CDR3 residues: CASSAGRGQETQYF. The CDR3 nucleotides are TGTGCCAGCAGTGCTGGCAGGGGGCAAGAGACCCAGTACTTC.